This T cell receptor (beta chain) comes out of a study of shared clonotypes between healthy human individuals. General study findings and limits: Clonotype sharing among donors, it was expected, would be affected by sequencing depth. Rarefaction showed that sequencing of sorted subsets was incomplete (despite large depth).

J gave up 0 bases and V 10 bases, and 6 bases lay outside the gene matches. The CDR3 is made up of 14 amino acids. In germline, CDR1 is MNHNS, CDR2 SASEGT. A few counts support this clone. Its antigen remains unidentified. Evenly divided among several immunoSEQ plates was the genomic DNA of each subset. Method: immunoSEQ multiplex PCR; TCRdb's copy keeps in-frame clones and lacks some. The sample has 190,000 or so clones, 66% seen once. The genes are TRBV6-1 and TRBJ2-3, with 8 bases aligning to TRBD2. The clonotype was recovered from a young man in good health. Sequenced material: memory CD4+ T cells sorted from blood. Stated subset: CD45RA-negative fraction. Written as DNA, the CDR3 is TGTGCCACCGCGCGGGGGGATAGCACAGATACGCAGTATTTT. Translation gives CATARGDSTDTQYF.